These 8 T cell receptor beta chains were sequenced from one sample in a study of shared clonotypes between healthy human individuals. Libraries were prepared by immunoSEQ multiplex PCR; TCRdb keeps only in-frame clonotypes and omits some of them. The sample records 2 million to 2.5 million clones, more than 85% being singletons. Source material: naive CD4+ T cells from PBMCs. The subset was: CD45RA+ positively selected. All receptors derive from a young man in good health. Some clones in this sample may be carry-over from other donors' samples.

The J gene is TRBJ2-7, the V gene TRBV4-1; 9 positions agree with TRBD2. The CDR3 is 17 residues long. Germline CDR1 and CDR2: MGHRA and YSYEKL. With V trimmed by 0 bases and J by 3 bases, 9 bases remained unmatched. The CDR3 region has the DNA TGCGCCAGCAGCCAAGATAGGCCTAGCGGGACCTTCTACGAGCAGTACTTC. Amino acids: CASSQDRPSGTFYEQYF.

J is TRBJ1-5 and V is TRBV4-3, with a weak D call TRBD1 (5 bases). V lost 2 bases and J lost 2, with 7 bases in between. The V gene's germline CDR1 is LGHNA and CDR2 YSLEER. The CDR3 has 14 residues. The CDR3 coding sequence is TGCGCCAGCAGCCAAATACAGGGCAATCAGCCCCAGCATTTT. Translating gives CASSQIQGNQPQHF.

The V and J genes are TRBV18 and TRBJ1-1; D remains ambiguous. The CDR3 is 16 residues long. Trimming took 1 base from V and 0 from J, leaving 12 bases between them. The germline gives CDR1 KGHSH, CDR2 LQKENI. The CDR3 sequence is CASSPLPKPLNTEAFF. CDR3 coding DNA: TGTGCCAGCTCACCACTCCCCAAACCTTTGAACACTGAAGCTTTCTTT.

The chain joins TRBV6-1 to TRBJ1-5; no definite D call. This CDR3 has 11 residues. Trimming cost V 7 bases and J 6 bases, with 7 bases left between them. Germline V CDR1 and CDR2: MNHNS, SASEGT. The CDR3 loop reads CASKGGQPQHF. DNA of the CDR3: TGTGCCAGCAAGGGTGGTCAGCCCCAGCATTTT.

To note about this clone: One end of the junction fails to match germline, which may point to a read error. J is TRBJ2-7 and V is TRBV4-2; unclear D gene. Germline lookup yields CDR1 LGHNA and CDR2 YNFKEQ. The CDR3 length is 13 residues. CDR3 in DNA: TGTGCCAGCAGCCAAGTCGGTAACTTGGTGATAGTCTTC. Its protein product is CASSQVGNLVIVF.

V and J are TRBV7-9 and TRBJ2-5; 8 bases match TRBD2. This CDR3 spans 11 amino acids. Trimming cost V 5 bases and J 7 bases; bases outside gene matches: 0. From germline, CDR1 is SEHNR and CDR2 FQNEAQ (reference sequence). CDR3 protein: CASSRGGTQYF. CDR3 DNA: TGTGCCAGCAGCCGGGGGGGGACCCAGTACTTC.

V gene TRBV19 combines with J gene TRBJ2-5; D is uncertain. Trimming shortened V by 3 bases and J by 2 bases, and 13 bases separated the two germline ends. From germline, CDR1 is LNHDA and CDR2 SQIVND (reference sequence). The CDR3 contains 15 residues. Here the CDR3 DNA reads TGTGCCAGTAGTATTCGAGGCAGGTATCAAGAGACCCAGTACTTC. It specifies CASSIRGRYQETQYF.

The CDR3 reads CASTPTGTTGELFF. The CDR3 nucleotides are TGCGCCAGCACCCCGACAGGGACCACCGGGGAGCTGTTTTTT. The chain is built from TRBV5-1 and TRBJ2-2; TRBD1 aligns across 7 bases. J lost 4 bases, V lost 6 bases, and 6 bases had no gene match. Germline lookup yields CDR1 SGHRS and CDR2 YFSETQ. The CDR3 loop spans 14 amino acids.